This T cell receptor beta chain derives from a study of regulatory T cells in long-lasting Graves disease. The time point denotes: newly diagnosed GD, antithyroid drugs for less than 3 months. The TCR library was prepared using RNA isolated from PBMCs. Germline values: CDR1 LNHDA, CDR2 SQIVND (reference sequence). This CDR3 is built from 18 residues. V was cut by 4 bases and J by 1 base, with 22 bases left in between. Building the TCR beta libraries relied on iRepertoire HTBI primers, and CDR3 regions underwent Arm-PCR. TCRdb re-called the multiplex PCR reads with MiXCR, one entry per CDR3 protein. Here the sample spans roughly 250,000 distinct CDR3 sequences, 18% being singletons. These data were likewise used in another study, on T cells in Graves' hyperthyroidism and ophthalmopathy.

This chain links TRBV19 with TRBJ1-2; D ambiguous. The sequence came from a woman in her thirties with Graves disease. The source was peripheral blood mononuclear cells (PBMCs), collected at new diagnosis, from a patient treated with antithyroid drugs. The CDR3 protein is CASSTHSRQPRGNYGYTF. DNA of the CDR3: TGTGCCAGTAGTACCCACTCCAGACAACCCCGAGGTAACTATGGCTACACCTTC.